This T cell receptor (beta chain) was identified during a study of T cells after yellow fever vaccination. Overall study: Where fractions had low cell numbers, libraries were prepared from them with the SMART-Seq v4 Ultra Low Input RNA kit.

This CDR3 is built from 17 residues. Trimming stripped 3 bases from V and 6 bases from J, with 20 bases between. Germline values: CDR1 MDHEN, CDR2 SYDVKM. Study-wide findings and caveats: Though weaker, the secondary response peaked faster, on day 5 versus 15.

TCRdb analysed the 5' RACE reads with MiXCR anew, one entry per CDR3 protein. The sample lists approximately 61,000 distinct CDR3 sequences, more than 5.5% occurring once. This clonotype was seen a handful of times. Its antigen is undetermined. V gene TRBV28 combines with J gene TRBJ2-2, with D possibly TRBD2 on 7 matching bases. This receptor was taken from a young man who received the YFV17D yellow fever vaccine. This specimen was CD8+ T cells sorted from PBMCs, taken on the day of the first yellow fever vaccination. Written as DNA, the CDR3 is TGTGCCAGCAGTTTTCGTGTGTCGGGGGGCTATCCCGGGGAGCTGTTTTTT. Protein sequence: CASSFRVSGGYPGELFF. The whole variable domain, filled in from reference TRBV28 and TRBJ2-2, reads DVKVTQSSRYLVKRTGEKVFLECVQDMDHENMFWYRQDPGLGLRLIYFSYDVKMKEKGDIPEGYSVSREKKERFSLILESASTNQTSMYLCASSFRVSGGYPGELFFGEGSRLTVL.